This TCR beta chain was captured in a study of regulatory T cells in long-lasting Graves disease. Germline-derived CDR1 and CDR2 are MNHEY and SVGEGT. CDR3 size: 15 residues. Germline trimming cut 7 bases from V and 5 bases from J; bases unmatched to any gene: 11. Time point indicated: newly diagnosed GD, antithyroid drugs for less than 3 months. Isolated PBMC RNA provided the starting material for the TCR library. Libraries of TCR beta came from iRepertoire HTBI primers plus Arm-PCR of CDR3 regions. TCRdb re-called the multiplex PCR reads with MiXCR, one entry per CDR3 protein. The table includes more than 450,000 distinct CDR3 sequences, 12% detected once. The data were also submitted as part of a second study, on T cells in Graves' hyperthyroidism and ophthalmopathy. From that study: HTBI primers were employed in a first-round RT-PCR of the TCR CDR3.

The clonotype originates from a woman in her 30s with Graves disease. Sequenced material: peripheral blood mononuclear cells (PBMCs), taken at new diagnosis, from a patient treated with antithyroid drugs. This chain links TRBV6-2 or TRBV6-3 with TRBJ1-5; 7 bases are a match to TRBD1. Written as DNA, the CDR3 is TGTGCCAGCACTAACATGGGACAGACTTATCAGCCCCAGCATTTT. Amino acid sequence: CASTNMGQTYQPQHF.